This T cell receptor (beta chain) comes out of a study of T cell responses to AZD1222 COVID-19 vaccine. In the study overall: Second doses at about 4 or about 12 weeks were pooled. Whole-study findings and limits: The study reported that nearly half of spike-specific TCRs target unmutated variant regions. Females made up more of the donors, who were largely white British, and clonal diversity may have come out too low. Scientists sampled the repertoires only once the peak T cell response had passed.

Points on this clone: Antigen specificity is unknown.

The method was immunoSEQ multiplex PCR; TCRdb's version includes in-frame clones alone and lacks a portion of them. Altogether under 150,000 clones are present, 91% being singletons, with the ten largest covering around 2.8%. Germline CDR1 and CDR2: DFQATT and SNEGSKA (reference sequence). CDR3 size: 15 residues. J gave up 4 bases and V 3 bases, and 10 bases lay outside the gene matches. This material consisted of peripheral blood, taken on day 0 of AZD1222 vaccination. The sequence was obtained from an adult in good health. This chain uses TRBV20-1 with TRBJ2-7; 9 bases align to TRBD1. CDR3 in amino acids: CSASYGGGTGYEQYF. DNA for the CDR3: TGCAGTGCTAGTTACGGAGGCGGGACAGGGTACGAGCAGTACTTC.